Each of the 15 T cell receptor beta chains below was sequenced from the same sample in a study of Tregs in tolerant kidney transplant recipients. Sequencing was performed with immunoSEQ multiplex PCR; in TCRdb, only in-frame clones are kept and a portion is missing. The table lists about 240,000 clones, more than 65% of them singletons. The sequencing sample was made of CD4+ T cells from blood. The receptors originated from a human donor in good health.

The CDR3 region has the DNA TGTGCCAGCACCTCACGAGGGACAGGGGGCGACGAGCAGTACTTC. Its protein product is CASTSRGTGGDEQYF. The chain recombines TRBV6-5 with TRBJ2-7; 12 positions match TRBD1. V lost 7 bases and J lost 5; bases outside the gene matches: 9. Looked up from germline, CDR1 is MNHEY and CDR2 is SVGAGI. The CDR3 contains 15 residues.

The J gene is TRBJ1-2, the V gene TRBV10-2; TRBD1 aligns across 8 bases. The V gene end was trimmed by 6 bases and the J gene end by 8 bases; junction bases not matched to a gene: 14. This CDR3 comprises 15 residues. The germline V gene encodes CDR1 WSHSY and CDR2 SAAADI. In DNA, the CDR3 is TGCGCCAGCAGGAGGCAGGGGGCGAATTTCGAGGGCTACACCTTC. The encoded protein is CASRRQGANFEGYTF.

The chain employs TRBV19 and TRBJ1-3; 7 nucleotides agree with TRBD1. Trimming took 6 bases from V and 0 from J; bases not matched to a gene: 5. The CDR3 is made up of 15 amino acids. Germline V CDR1 and CDR2: LNHDA, SQIVND (reference sequence). CDR3 DNA sequence: TGTGCCAGTAGGAGGGACAGATCCTCTGGAAACACCATATATTTT. Residues: CASRRDRSSGNTIYF.

This clone has just one count. The chain recombines TRBV18 with TRBJ2-2; D not certain. The CDR3 has 14 amino acids. The germline V gene encodes CDR1 KGHSH and CDR2 LQKENI. V lost 2 bases to trimming and J lost 5 bases, with 9 bases between them. This CDR3 is CASSPGISTGELFF. The CDR3 DNA is TGTGCCAGCTCACCAGGGATTTCTACCGGGGAGCTGTTTTTT.

This clone has a handful of counts. The genes are TRBV2 and TRBJ1-6; 8 bases are a match to TRBD1. Looked up from germline, CDR1 is SNHLY and CDR2 is FYNNEI. The length of the CDR3 is 14 residues. V was pared by 6 bases and J by 7 bases, with 5 bases of the junction left unmatched. The CDR3 nucleotides read TGTGCCAGCAGCGACAGGGGAAAAAATTCACCCCTCCACTTT. Its protein product is CASSDRGKNSPLHF.

The rearrangement links TRBV16 to TRBJ2-1; 10 bases match TRBD2. CDR1 KGHSY and CDR2 FQNENV come from the germline V gene. The CDR3 covers 17 residues. The J segment lost 2 bases and the V segment lost 1 base, leaving 5 bases of the junction unmatched. The DNA for the CDR3 is TGTGCCAGCAGCCAATACTTAGCGGGGGGTCCCTACAATGAGCAGTTCTTC. Encoded protein: CASSQYLAGGPYNEQFF.

The chain carries TRBV4-1 and TRBJ2-5; 14 bases are a match to TRBD2. Germline lookup yields CDR1 MGHRA and CDR2 YSYEKL. CDR3 length: 15 residues. Trimming cost V 6 bases and J 3 bases; bases outside gene matches: 3. The CDR3 loop is CASRWGLAGEETQYF. The CDR3 DNA reads as TGCGCCAGCAGGTGGGGACTAGCGGGGGAAGAGACCCAGTACTTC.

The V call is TRBV7-9, the J call TRBJ2-1; D call uncertain. The V gene's germline CDR1 is SEHNR and CDR2 FQNEAQ (reference sequence). V was pared by 5 bases and J by 7 bases, with 9 bases between. The CDR3 covers 12 residues. The CDR3 region is CASSQISNEQFF. As DNA, the CDR3 is TGTGCCAGCAGCCAGATATCAAATGAGCAGTTCTTC.

The rearrangement joins TRBV28 to TRBJ2-5; D may be TRBD1 or TRBD2 (5 bases each). With the DNA end fitting TRBJ2-7 better, the J assignment may be wrong. The CDR3 spans 14 residues. The germline V gene encodes CDR1 MDHEN and CDR2 SYDVKM. In DNA, the CDR3 is TGTGCCAGCAGTTGGGGGTTTAGTACGTACGAGCAGTACTTC. Translating gives CASSWGFSTYEQYF.

As for this clone: An end of the junction does not agree with germline; a read error may underlie this. This sample also contains other DNA sequences that code for the same CDR3. The chain couples TRBV5-6 to TRBJ1-1; 7 bases align to TRBD1. The length of the CDR3 is 15 residues. CDR1 SGHDT and CDR2 YYEEEE come from the germline V gene. Here the CDR3 reads CASSSDNRGFTEAFF. The DNA of the CDR3 is TGTGCCAGCAGCTCCGATAACAGGGGTTTCACTGAAGCCTTCTTT.

The chain is built from TRBV4-1 and TRBJ2-3, with 9 bases fitting TRBD2. Looked up from germline, CDR1 is MGHRA and CDR2 is YSYEKL. This CDR3 is 17 amino acids long. V lost 5 bases to trimming and J lost 3 bases; unmatched junction nucleotides: 12. The CDR3: CASSIRARGGPTDTQYF. In DNA form, the CDR3 reads TGCGCCAGCAGCATCCGAGCGCGGGGGGGCCCTACAGATACGCAGTATTTT.

The chain links TRBV19 to TRBJ2-5, with D hard to call. Germline lookup yields CDR1 LNHDA and CDR2 SQIVND (reference sequence). CDR3 size: 15 residues. Trimming removed 5 bases at V and 0 bases at J, with 13 bases between. The CDR3 DNA follows: TGTGCCAGTAGTCCCCAGACCCGGTACCAAGAGACCCAGTACTTC. As protein: CASSPQTRYQETQYF.

CDR3 bases: TGCGCCAGCAGCTTGGTAGGGCAGCCTGTGGGATACGAGCAGTACTTC. This encodes CASSLVGQPVGYEQYF. This chain links TRBV5-1 with TRBJ2-7; no clear D gene. Per germline, CDR1 SGHRS and CDR2 YFSETQ. The germline V and J ends were trimmed by 0 bases and 4 bases, with 17 bases remaining between them. This CDR3 contains 16 residues.

The chain has TRBV7-3 and TRBJ2-2; no clear D gene. The V gene's germline CDR1 is SGHTA and CDR2 FQGTGA. Trimming pared 1 base from V and 4 bases from J, leaving 10 bases between. This CDR3 comprises 15 residues. The CDR3: CASSLIRVATGELFF. CDR3 coding DNA: TGTGCCAGCAGCTTAATTAGGGTGGCCACCGGGGAGCTGTTTTTT.

This clone was detected only a few times. The rearrangement links TRBV6-1 to TRBJ2-7; no clear D gene. The germline gives CDR1 MNHNS, CDR2 SASEGT. The V and J ends lost 4 bases and 3 bases respectively, with 10 bases between them. The CDR3 consists of 13 residues. CDR3 residues: CASSVGRVYEQYF. The CDR3 DNA follows: TGTGCCAGCAGTGTCGGCCGCGTCTACGAGCAGTACTTC.